The present TCR beta chain was sequenced within a study of breast tumors, draining lymph nodes, adjacent tissues. TCRdb analysed the multiplex PCR reads with MiXCR anew, one entry per CDR3 protein. The table has fewer than 200,000 distinct CDR3 sequences, about 33% seen once. Study conclusions and caveats: Tumor TCR diversity was below lymph nodes but above nontumor tissue. The data were judged consistent with most tumor T cells coming from lymph node and expanding in tumor. That most tumor T cells come from lymph nodes remained unproven.

Axillary draining lymph nodes of breast cancer patients supplied the node samples. Concerning this clonotype itself: Its antigen remains unknown.

CDR3 length: 13 amino acids. Germline values: CDR1 SGHKS, CDR2 YYEKEE (reference sequence). The germline V and J ends were trimmed by 4 bases and 13 bases, with 15 bases remaining between them. The genes are TRBV5-5 and TRBJ1-6; no clear D. This clonotype was sampled from a female donor with breast cancer. Some clones in this sample may be carry-over from other donors' samples. Sequenced sample: axillary lymph node tissue. The CDR3 sequence is CASSINSNQPLHF. The CDR3 bases are TGTGCCAGCAGCATCAATAGCAATCAGCCCCTCCACTTT.